This TCR beta chain was found in a study of PD-L1 blockade in urothelial cancer. The wider study: The patients had undergone anywhere from 0 to 3 prior chemotherapy regimens. Whole-study results and caveats: Improved survival was predicted by pretreatment blood TCR clonality below the median.

Trimming took 3 bases from V and 6 from J, leaving 21 bases between them. CDR1 GTSNPN and CDR2 SVGIG come from the germline V gene (reference sequence). This CDR3 is 16 amino acids long. As regards this clone: The target antigen is unknown.

Repertoires were generated with immunoSEQ multiplex PCR, while TCRdb's copy carries only in-frame clones and drops some. This repertoire shows about 95,000 clones, roughly 84% found once; its top ten account for approximately 2%. Indicated time point: pretreatment peripheral blood. This clonotype originated in a man between 60 and 70 years old with urothelial cancer. The sequencing used PBMCs, collected around atezolizumab (anti-PD-L1) treatment. The V gene is TRBV30, the J gene TRBJ1-5; tentative D call: TRBD1 (5 bases). Here the CDR3 reads CAWRRNPAQGCQPQHF. CDR3 nucleotide sequence: TGTGCCTGGAGACGTAACCCAGCGCAGGGCTGTCAGCCCCAGCATTTT.